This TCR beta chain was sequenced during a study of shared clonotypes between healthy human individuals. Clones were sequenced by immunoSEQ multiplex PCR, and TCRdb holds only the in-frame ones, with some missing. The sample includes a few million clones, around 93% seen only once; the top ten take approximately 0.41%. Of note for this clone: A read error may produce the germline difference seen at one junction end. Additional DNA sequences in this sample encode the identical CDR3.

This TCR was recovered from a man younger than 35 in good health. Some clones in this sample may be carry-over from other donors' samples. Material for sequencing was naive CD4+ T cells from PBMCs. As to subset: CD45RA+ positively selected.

The CDR3 region is CASSTTMPPTGSGELFF. Written as DNA, the CDR3 is TGTGCCAGCAGTACTACGATGCCCCCGACAGGGTCCGGAGAGCTGTTTTTT. V is TRBV28 and J is TRBJ2-2; 7 bases are a match to TRBD1. The CDR3 covers 17 residues. Germline values: CDR1 MDHEN, CDR2 SYDVKM.